Each of the 18 T cell receptor beta chains below was sequenced from the same sample in a study of cytomegalovirus exposure and HLA in healthy donors. In the PCR, 60 Vbeta and 13 Jbeta primers were used. Assay used: immunoSEQ multiplex PCR; TCRdb lists only in-frame clones, some missing. The repertoire includes approximately 200,000 clones, about four fifths of them detected once, and 0.2% to 0.3% sits in the top ten. Sequencing input: PBMCs. The receptors here all came from a boy under 18 in good health and CMV-seronegative.

J is TRBJ2-5 and V is TRBV5-4, with 7 positions matching TRBD2. V lost 4 bases, J lost 5 bases, and 14 bases stayed unmatched. This CDR3 has 16 amino acids. Per the germline V gene, CDR1 is SGHNT and CDR2 is YYREEE (reference sequence). The CDR3 coding sequence is TGTGCCAGCAGCCTCAACCAAGCGGGGCGGGAGGAGACCCAGTACTTC. Its translation is CASSLNQAGREETQYF.

Only one count was recorded for this clone. The rearrangement uses TRBV10-2 and TRBJ2-5; TRBD2 matches at 7 bases. V trimming: 9 bases; J trimming: 2 bases; junction bases outside the gene matches: 6. Germline V gene sequence: CDR1 WSHSY, CDR2 SAAADI. The CDR3 covers 13 residues. CDR3 in DNA: TGCGCCAGTCAGTCGGGGGGACAAGAGACCCAGTACTTC. Its translation: CASQSGGQETQYF.

The rearrangement joins TRBV9 to TRBJ1-6; tentative D call: TRBD1 (6 bases). In germline, CDR1 is SGDLS, CDR2 YYNGEE. V was pared by 4 bases and J by 7 bases, with 15 bases between. There are 15 residues in the CDR3. The chain's CDR3 is CASSQEDSPNSPLHF. The CDR3 nucleotides are TGTGCCAGCAGCCAAGAGGACAGTCCCAATTCACCCCTCCACTTT. Using reference TRBV9 and TRBJ1-6 for the parts outside the CDR3, the full variable domain is DSGVTQTPKHLITATGQRVTLRCSPRSGDLSVYWYQQSLDQGLQFLIQYYNGEERAKGNILERFSAQQFPDLHSELNLSSLELGDSALYFCASSQEDSPNSPLHFGNGTRLTVT.

The rearrangement links TRBV7-2 to TRBJ2-3; tentative D call: TRBD2 (6 bases). The CDR3 contains 16 residues. Trimming pared 1 base from V and 2 bases from J, leaving 13 bases between. Germline CDR1 SGHTA, CDR2 FQGNSA. The CDR3 nucleotides read TGTGCCAGCAGCTTAGTGGGTCTAGCGTACACAGATACGCAGTATTTT. Its translation is CASSLVGLAYTDTQYF. The full variable domain, in which reference TRBV7-2 and TRBJ2-3 provide the parts outside the CDR3, is GAGVSQSPSNKVTEKGKDVELRCDPISGHTALYWYRQSLGQGLEFLIYFQGNSAPDKSGLPSDRFSAERTGGSVSTLTIQRTQQEDSAVYLCASSLVGLAYTDTQYFGPGTRLTVL.

The gene calls are TRBV19 and TRBJ1-3, with D perhaps TRBD1 (6 bases). Looked up from germline, CDR1 is LNHDA and CDR2 is SQIVND (reference sequence). Trimming took off 6 bases at V and 3 bases at J, with 24 bases between the two ends. CDR3 length: 18 residues. The CDR3 bases are TGTGCCAGTAGCGAGGGACACACCGTCCCTCCCTTTGGAAACACCATATATTTT. Encoded protein: CASSEGHTVPPFGNTIYF.

This chain joins TRBV9 and TRBJ2-5, with 9 bases fitting TRBD2. The CDR3 is 14 residues long. Germline V gene sequence: CDR1 SGDLS, CDR2 YYNGEE. With 3 bases clipped from V and 2 bases from J, the junction kept 2 bases outside the gene matches. CDR3 nucleotide sequence: TGTGCCAGCAGCGCTAGCGGGGCACAAGAGACCCAGTACTTC. Protein sequence: CASSASGAQETQYF.

The gene calls are TRBV10-3 and TRBJ2-1, with TRBD2 matching over 7 bases. The CDR3 spans 14 residues. Germline loops: CDR1 ENHRY, CDR2 SYGVKD. V lost 6 bases, J lost 3 bases, and 5 bases stayed unmatched. The DNA of the CDR3 is TGTGCCATCAGAGGTACTAGCGACTACAATGAGCAGTTCTTC. This sequence encodes CAIRGTSDYNEQFF.

CDR3 nucleotides: TGTGCCAGCAGCGCGACAGGGACGGGACTAGCGTTCGAGCAGTACTTC. Translated, it gives CASSATGTGLAFEQYF. The chain has TRBV9 and TRBJ2-7; 10 bases are a match to TRBD2. This CDR3 comprises 16 residues. Trimming removed 3 bases from V and 6 bases from J; junction bases left unmatched: 12. Germline V gene sequence: CDR1 SGDLS, CDR2 YYNGEE.

This clone was seen a handful of times. This chain connects TRBV30 to TRBJ2-6, with D unresolved. Germline lookup yields CDR1 GTSNPN and CDR2 SVGIG (reference sequence). This CDR3 contains 13 residues. The V end lost 2 bases, the J end lost 2 bases, and 4 bases lay between the germline ends. DNA of the CDR3: TGTGCCTGGAGTACAACTGGGGCCAACGTCCTGACTTTC. Translated, it gives CAWSTTGANVLTF.

The chain recombines TRBV28 with TRBJ1-5; D might be TRBD1 (5 bases). The CDR3 loop spans 15 amino acids. Germline CDR1 is MDHEN and CDR2 is SYDVKM. Deletions cut 6 bases from V and 2 bases from J, with 14 bases between. CDR3 amino acids: CASSLTDSRNQPQHF. The CDR3 DNA follows: TGTGCCAGCAGCTTGACAGATTCCCGCAATCAGCCCCAGCATTTT.

The chain uses TRBV2 and TRBJ1-4; D gene ambiguous. From germline, CDR1 is SNHLY and CDR2 FYNNEI. The CDR3 has 12 residues. V gave up 8 bases and J gave up 8 bases, with 12 bases separating them. This CDR3 reads CASWESGEKLFF. CDR3 bases: TGTGCCAGCTGGGAGAGTGGGGAAAAACTGTTTTTT.

The V call is TRBV6-1, the J call TRBJ2-6, with D possibly being TRBD2 (5 bases). Germline CDR1 MNHNS, CDR2 SASEGT. CDR3 length equals 17 residues. Trimming took off 3 bases at V and 0 bases at J, with 12 bases between the two ends. The CDR3 loop reads CASSDRDRDSGANVLTF. CDR3 coding DNA: TGTGCCAGCAGTGACCGTGACCGGGACTCTGGGGCCAACGTCCTGACTTTC.

The J gene is TRBJ1-2, the V gene TRBV27; D gene unclear. Germline V gene lookup returns CDR1 MNHEY and CDR2 SMNVEV (reference sequence). The CDR3 loop spans 13 amino acids. V was clipped by 4 bases and J by 7 bases, with 13 bases between them. The chain's CDR3 is CASSSLPLSGYTF. CDR3 in DNA: TGTGCCAGCAGTTCCCTCCCCCTGAGTGGCTACACCTTC.

This chain connects TRBV4-3 to TRBJ1-1, with D tentatively TRBD1 (5 bases). CDR3 length equals 15 residues. Trimming shortened V by 0 bases and J by 6 bases, and 14 bases separated the two germline ends. CDR1 and CDR2 from the germline V gene are LGHNA and YSLEER. CDR3 sequence reads: CASSQDLTGFSEAFF. CDR3 bases: TGCGCCAGCAGCCAAGATCTCACAGGCTTTTCTGAAGCTTTCTTT.

The chain uses TRBV7-8 and TRBJ2-1, with 8 bases identical to TRBD1. CDR1 is SGHVS and CDR2 is FQNEAQ in the germline V gene. The junction had 9 bases not matched to a gene; V was cut back by 5 bases and J by 6 bases. The CDR3 has 15 amino acids. The CDR3 protein is CASSVNRGSGNEQFF. The CDR3 coding sequence is TGTGCCAGCAGCGTTAACAGGGGGTCCGGCAATGAGCAGTTCTTC.

The gene calls are TRBV10-3 and TRBJ1-6, with TRBD1 identical over 7 bases. This CDR3 comprises 14 residues. V trimming: 10 bases; J trimming: 1 base; junction bases outside the gene matches: 4. CDR1 is ENHRY, CDR2 SYGVKD, per germline. The CDR3 is CATQGESYNSPLHF. The CDR3 DNA is TGTGCCACCCAGGGGGAATCCTATAATTCACCCCTCCACTTT.

V is TRBV30 and J is TRBJ1-4; D ambiguous. Between the trimmed V and J ends, which lost 2 bases and 8 bases, there was a span of 12 bases. The CDR3 is 13 residues long. CDR1 and CDR2 (germline): GTSNPN, SVGIG (reference sequence). The CDR3: CAWSFFPGEKLFF. CDR3 nucleotides: TGTGCCTGGAGTTTTTTCCCGGGAGAAAAACTGTTTTTT. The full variable domain, with the rest looked up from reference TRBV30 and TRBJ1-4, is SQTIHQWPATLVQPVGSPLSLECTVEGTSNPNLYWYRQAAGRGLQLLFYSVGIGQISSEVPQNLSASRPQDRQFILSSKKLLLSDSGFYLCAWSFFPGEKLFFGSGTQLSVL.

The chain has TRBV19 and TRBJ2-3, with D possibly being TRBD2 (6 bases). Germline lookup yields CDR1 LNHDA and CDR2 SQIVND (reference sequence). Between the trimmed V and J ends, which lost 2 bases and 4 bases, there was a span of 7 bases. CDR3 size: 13 residues. The CDR3 bases are TGTGCCAGTAGTATAACGGGGGCAGATACGCAGTATTTT. This codes for CASSITGADTQYF.